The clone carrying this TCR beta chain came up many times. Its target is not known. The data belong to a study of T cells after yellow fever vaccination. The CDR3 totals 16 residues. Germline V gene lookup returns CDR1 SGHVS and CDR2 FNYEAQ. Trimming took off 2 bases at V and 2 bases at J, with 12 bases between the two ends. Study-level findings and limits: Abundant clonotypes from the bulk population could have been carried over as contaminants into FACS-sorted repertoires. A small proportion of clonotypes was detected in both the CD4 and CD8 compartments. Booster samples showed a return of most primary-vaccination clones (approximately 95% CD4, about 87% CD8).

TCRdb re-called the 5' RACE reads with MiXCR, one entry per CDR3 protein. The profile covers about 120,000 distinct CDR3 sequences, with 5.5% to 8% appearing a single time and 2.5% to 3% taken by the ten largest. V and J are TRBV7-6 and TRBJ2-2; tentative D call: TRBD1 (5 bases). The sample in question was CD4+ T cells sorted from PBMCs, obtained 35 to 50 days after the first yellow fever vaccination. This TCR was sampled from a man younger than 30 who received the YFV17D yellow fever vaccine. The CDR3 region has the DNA TGTGCCAGCAGCTTATTACGCAGGGAAAACACCGGGGAGCTGTTTTTT. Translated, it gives CASSLLRRENTGELFF.